A single T cell receptor beta chain is shown here with its context. What it binds is not known. Since no conserved phenylalanine or tryptophan closes the CDR3, a read error is the likely cause. V was clipped by 8 bases and J by 0 bases, with 14 bases between them. Germline CDR1 and CDR2: MGHDK and SYGVNS. The CDR3 is made up of 16 amino acids. The entry originates in a study of read filtering for tumor transcriptome and immune sequencing. General observations from the study: The CD138-negative fraction was mixed bone marrow immune cells, not pure T cells.

At the time of active disease, bone marrow was collected from every patient. The library was built from about 400 ng RNA with molecular barcoded adaptors for alpha/delta and beta/gamma chains. Each CDR3 protein gets one entry after TCRdb re-called the reads with MiXCR. The sample holds around 33,000 distinct CDR3 sequences; around 18% are singletons and the top ten take 16%. Sequenced material: a population of CD138-negative cells sorted from bone marrow. The sequence was obtained from a donor aged 40 or older with multiple myeloma. This sequence joins TRBV25-1 and TRBJ2-6; unclear D gene. CDR3 sequence (DNA): TGTGCCAGCGGCTTCCTAGATAGCTCTGGGGCCAACGTCCTGACTCTC. Its translation is CASGFLDSSGANVLTL.